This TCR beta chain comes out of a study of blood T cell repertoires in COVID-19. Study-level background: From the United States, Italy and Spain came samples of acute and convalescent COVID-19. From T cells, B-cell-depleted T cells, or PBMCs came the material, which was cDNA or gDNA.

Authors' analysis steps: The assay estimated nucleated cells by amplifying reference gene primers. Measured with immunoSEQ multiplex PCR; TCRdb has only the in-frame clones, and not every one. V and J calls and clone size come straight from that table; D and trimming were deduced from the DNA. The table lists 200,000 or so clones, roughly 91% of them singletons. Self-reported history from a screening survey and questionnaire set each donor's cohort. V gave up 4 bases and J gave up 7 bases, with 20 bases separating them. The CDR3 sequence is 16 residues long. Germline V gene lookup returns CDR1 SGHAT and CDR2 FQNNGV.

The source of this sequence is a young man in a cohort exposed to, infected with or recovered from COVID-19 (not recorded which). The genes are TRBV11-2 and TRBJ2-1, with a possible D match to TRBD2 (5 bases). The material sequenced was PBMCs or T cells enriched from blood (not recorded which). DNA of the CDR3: TGTGCCAGCAGCTCCCTAGGGAAGCGGAGCCCTAATGAGCAGTTCTTC. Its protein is CASSSLGKRSPNEQFF.